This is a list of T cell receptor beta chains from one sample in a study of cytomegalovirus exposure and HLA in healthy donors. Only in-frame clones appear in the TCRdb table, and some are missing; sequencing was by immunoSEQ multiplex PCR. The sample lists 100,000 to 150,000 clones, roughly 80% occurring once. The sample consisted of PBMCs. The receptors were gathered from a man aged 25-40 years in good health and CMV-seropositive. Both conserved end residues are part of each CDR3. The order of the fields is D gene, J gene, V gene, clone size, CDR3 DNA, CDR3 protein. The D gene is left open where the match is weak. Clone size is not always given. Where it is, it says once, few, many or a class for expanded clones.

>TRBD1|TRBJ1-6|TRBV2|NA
TGTGCCAGCAGTGACCTGACAGGGGGGACGCCCCTCCACTTT
CASSDLTGGTPLHF
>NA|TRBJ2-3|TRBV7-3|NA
TGTGCCAGCAGCTTGGGCCGGGATCCCACAGATACGCAGTATTTT
CASSLGRDPTDTQYF
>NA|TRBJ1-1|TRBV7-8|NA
TGTGCCAGCAGCCTCGCTATACGGGACACTGAAGCTTTCTTT
CASSLAIRDTEAFF
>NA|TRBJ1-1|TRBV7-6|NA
TGTGCCAGCAGCCCCCCCTCCGGGGGGAGAGTCACTGAAGCTTTCTTT
CASSPPSGGRVTEAFF
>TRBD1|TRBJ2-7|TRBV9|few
TGTGCCAGCAGCGCCGAGGGACAGGGCAGCTACGAGCAGTACTTC
CASSAEGQGSYEQYF
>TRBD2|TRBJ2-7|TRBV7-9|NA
TGTGCCAGCGAGGTCGGCGGGGGGATTACCTACGAGCAGTACTTC
CASEVGGGITYEQYF
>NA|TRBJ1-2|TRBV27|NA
TGTGCCAGCAGTTTAACGGGGAACTATGGCTACACCTTC
CASSLTGNYGYTF
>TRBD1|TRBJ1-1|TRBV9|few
TGTGCCAGCAGCCCTTCAGGGGGTAAAGGGACTGAAGCTTTCTTT
CASSPSGGKGTEAFF
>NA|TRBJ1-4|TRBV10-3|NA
TGTGCCATCAGGGATCGGCTAGACCTTTTTCAGAATGAAAAACTGTTTTTT
CAIRDRLDLFQNEKLFF
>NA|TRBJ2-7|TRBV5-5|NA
TGTGCCAGCAGCCCGGCGTCGAGCGACTACGAGCAGTACTTC
CASSPASSDYEQYF
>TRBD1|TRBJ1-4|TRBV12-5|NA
TGTGCTAGTGGTAGAACGGACAGGGCACTGTTTTTT
CASGRTDRALFF
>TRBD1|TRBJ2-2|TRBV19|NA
TGTGCCGGTAGTCTGACAGGGGGGAGCACCGGGGAGCTGTTTTTT
CAGSLTGGSTGELFF
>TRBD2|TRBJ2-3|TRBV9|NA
TGTGCCAGCAGCGTAGGCGGGGGGAGCACAGATACGCAGTATTTT
CASSVGGGSTDTQYF
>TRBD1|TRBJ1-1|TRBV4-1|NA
TGCGCCAGCAGCCATGAGGACAGGGGAACTGAAGCTTTCTTT
CASSHEDRGTEAFF
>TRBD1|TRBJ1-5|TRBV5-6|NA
TGTGCCAGCAGCGGCGGCACCGGACAGGTAAGTCAGCCCCAGCATTTT
CASSGGTGQVSQPQHF
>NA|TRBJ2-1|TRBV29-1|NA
TGCAGCGTTGATAACCTACAGGGTACCTACAATGAGCAGTTCTTC
CSVDNLQGTYNEQFF
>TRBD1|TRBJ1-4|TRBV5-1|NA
TGCGCCAGCAGTCGCGGACAGGCGTGGAGTGAAAAACTGTTTTTT
CASSRGQAWSEKLFF
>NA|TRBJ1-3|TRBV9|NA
TGTGCCAGCAGCGTCCAGGGGTCTGGAAACACCATATATTTT
CASSVQGSGNTIYF
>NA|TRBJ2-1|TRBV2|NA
TGTGCCAACTCGGCGGACTCCTACAATGAGCAGTTCTTC
CANSADSYNEQFF
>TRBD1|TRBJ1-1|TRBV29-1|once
TGCAGCGTCCTCTCCGGGACAGGGATGAACACTGAAGCTTTCTTT
CSVLSGTGMNTEAFF